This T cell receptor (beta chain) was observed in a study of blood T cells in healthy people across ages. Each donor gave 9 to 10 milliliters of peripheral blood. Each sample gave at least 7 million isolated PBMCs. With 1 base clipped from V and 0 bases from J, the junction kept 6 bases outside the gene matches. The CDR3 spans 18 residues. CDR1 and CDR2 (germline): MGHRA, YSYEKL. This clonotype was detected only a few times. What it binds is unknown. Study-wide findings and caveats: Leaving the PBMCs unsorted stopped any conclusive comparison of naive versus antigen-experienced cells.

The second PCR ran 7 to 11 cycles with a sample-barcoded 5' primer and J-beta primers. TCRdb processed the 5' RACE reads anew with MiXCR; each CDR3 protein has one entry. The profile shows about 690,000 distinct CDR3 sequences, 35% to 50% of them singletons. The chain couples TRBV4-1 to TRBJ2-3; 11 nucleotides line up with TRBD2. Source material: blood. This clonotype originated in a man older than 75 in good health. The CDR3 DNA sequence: TGCGCCAGCAGCCAAGGTCTAGCGGGGGGATTTAGCACAGATACGCAGTATTTT. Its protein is CASSQGLAGGFSTDTQYF.